The rows below give T cell receptor beta chains drawn from one sample of a study of cytomegalovirus exposure and HLA in healthy donors. TCRdb keeps only in-frame clones here, not all; method: immunoSEQ multiplex PCR. The sample lists fewer than 200,000 clones, 75% to 90% occurring once. Sequencing input: PBMCs. The source is a man aged 25-45 years in good health and CMV-seronegative. CDR3s include the opening cysteine and the closing phenylalanine or tryptophan. The D gene is left open where the match is weak. Clone size appears in some rows only: once, few, many, or a class for an expanded clone.

J | V | size | D | CDR3 | DNA
TRBJ2-1 | TRBV30 | NA | TRBD2 | CAWRAGEQFF | TGTGCCTGGAGAGCGGGGGAACAGTTCTTC
TRBJ1-1 | TRBV18 | once | NA | CASSLDIVAEAFF | TGTGCCAGCTCGCTCGACATCGTCGCCGAAGCTTTCTTT
TRBJ2-4 | TRBV25-1 | NA | NA | CASTGHLGAKNIQYF | TGTGCCAGCACGGGACACCTCGGGGCCAAAAACATTCAGTACTTC
TRBJ2-1 | TRBV27 | once | NA | CASSLLRGGQFF | TGTGCCAGCAGTTTACTTCGGGGAGGCCAGTTCTTC
TRBJ2-5 | TRBV2 | NA | NA | CASSDWESSATQETQYF | TGTGCCAGCAGTGATTGGGAGTCTAGCGCGACTCAAGAGACCCAGTACTTC
TRBJ1-2 | TRBV19 | NA | TRBD1 | CATGTGGLQGYTF | TGTGCCACCGGGACAGGGGGCTTACAAGGCTACACCTTC
TRBJ2-2 | TRBV7-3 | few | TRBD2 | CASAGANTGELFF | TGTGCCAGCGCGGGAGCTAACACCGGGGAGCTGTTTTTT
TRBJ1-5 | TRBV2 | NA | TRBD1 | CASSEAGGGQGSFLF | TGTGCCAGCAGTGAAGCGGGCGGAGGACAGGGTTCTTTCCTTTTT
TRBJ2-3 | TRBV2 | NA | TRBD2 | CASRAGTSVDTQYF | TGTGCCAGCAGAGCCGGGACTAGCGTAGATACGCAGTATTTT
TRBJ1-2 | TRBV18 | few | TRBD1 | CASSPSSTGGMVRYGYTF | TGTGCCAGCTCACCCTCATCCACAGGGGGAATGGTCCGGTATGGCTACACCTTC
TRBJ2-7 | TRBV7-9 | few | NA | CASGGAYEQYF | TGTGCCAGCGGCGGGGCCTACGAGCAGTACTTC
TRBJ2-2 | TRBV7-3 | NA | NA | CASSLEGLPTGELFF | TGTGCCAGCAGCTTAGAAGGACTACCTACCGGGGAGCTGTTTTTT
TRBJ2-7 | TRBV7-2 | NA | TRBD2 | CASSFSGGAREQYF | TGTGCCAGCAGCTTTAGCGGGGGGGCCCGAGAGCAGTACTTC
TRBJ2-7 | TRBV14 | NA | TRBD1 | CASSRAGGFYEQYF | TGTGCCAGCAGCCGAGCAGGGGGCTTTTACGAGCAGTACTTC
TRBJ1-1 | TRBV4-2 | few | TRBD1 | CASSQKGTARNTEAFF | TGTGCCAGCAGCCAAAAGGGGACAGCGAGAAACACTGAAGCTTTCTTT
TRBJ2-5 | TRBV5-1 | NA | NA | CASSLEPGIETQYF | TGCGCCAGCAGCTTGGAGCCAGGGATTGAGACCCAGTACTTC
TRBJ2-7 | TRBV25-1 | NA | TRBD1 | CASSEYRGLFYEQYF | TGTGCCAGCAGTGAGTACAGGGGGCTCTTCTACGAGCAGTACTTC
TRBJ2-7 | TRBV19 | NA | NA | CASALSVLYGYEQYF | TGTGCCAGTGCCCTTTCCGTCCTTTACGGCTACGAGCAGTACTTC
TRBJ2-7 | TRBV21-1 | NA | NA | CASSKVGTGTSYEQYF | NA
TRBJ1-1 | TRBV2 | NA | NA | CASSQGANTEAFF | TGTGCCAGCAGTCAAGGAGCGAACACTGAAGCTTTCTTT
TRBJ2-3 | TRBV11-2 | once | NA | CASSPRGGDTQYF | TGTGCCAGCAGCCCCCGCGGTGGGGATACGCAGTATTTT
TRBJ2-7 | TRBV27 | NA | TRBD2 | CASGTRGYEQYF | TGTGCCAGCGGGACTAGAGGCTACGAGCAGTACTTC
TRBJ2-7 | TRBV19 | NA | TRBD2 | CASSLTSGTYEQYF | TGTGCCAGTAGTCTTACTAGCGGAACCTACGAGCAGTACTTC
TRBJ2-7 | TRBV5-4 | NA | TRBD1 | CASSLGGTVTYEQYF | TGTGCCAGCAGCTTGGGGGGGACAGTTACCTACGAGCAGTACTTC
TRBJ1-2 | TRBV28 | NA | TRBD1 | CASSIQGALSFYGYTF | TGTGCCAGCAGTATACAGGGGGCGCTTTCGTTCTATGGCTACACCTTC
TRBJ1-4 | TRBV10-3 | once | TRBD1 | CAISATGETNEKLFF | TGTGCCATCAGTGCAACAGGGGAAACTAATGAAAAACTGTTTTTT
TRBJ1-6 | TRBV9 | NA | NA | CASSGGSSPSLHF | TGTGCCAGCAGTGGAGGGTCCTCTCCGTCCCTCCACTTT
TRBJ2-7 | TRBV9 | NA | TRBD2 | CASSAGAGDYSYEQYF | TGTGCCAGCAGCGCAGGAGCGGGAGATTACTCCTACGAGCAGTACTTC
TRBJ2-5 | TRBV11-2 | NA | TRBD2 | CASTGLAGEETQYF | TGTGCCAGCACGGGACTAGCGGGTGAAGAGACCCAGTACTTC
TRBJ1-2 | TRBV19 | NA | TRBD1 | CASTSSRGQRDDYGYTF | TGTGCCAGTACCTCGTCCAGGGGGCAGCGTGATGACTATGGCTACACCTTC
TRBJ1-5 | TRBV6-1 | NA | NA | CASSDGGGNQPQHF | TGTGCCAGCAGTGACGGGGGAGGCAATCAGCCCCAGCATTTT
TRBJ2-7 | TRBV7-9 | NA | TRBD2 | CASRPTSGPYEQYF | TGTGCCAGCAGGCCAACTAGCGGACCCTACGAGCAGTACTTC
TRBJ1-1 | TRBV28 | few | NA | CATLSGETEAFF | TGTGCCACCCTTAGCGGGGAGACTGAAGCTTTCTTT
TRBJ1-5 | TRBV7-9 | NA | NA | CASSLDQGNQPQHF | TGTGCCAGCAGCTTAGATCAGGGAAATCAGCCCCAGCATTTT
TRBJ2-2 | TRBV28 | NA | NA | CASSLTGVNTGELFF | TGTGCCAGCAGTTTAACGGGAGTGAACACCGGGGAGCTGTTTTTT
TRBJ2-5 | TRBV27 | NA | NA | CASSLSSGAEETQYF | TGTGCCAGCAGTTTATCATCGGGAGCAGAAGAGACCCAGTACTTC
TRBJ1-1 | TRBV18 | NA | NA | CASSPPRTDMNTEAFF | TGTGCCAGCTCACCACCGAGGACAGATATGAACACTGAAGCTTTCTTT
TRBJ2-7 | TRBV7-9 | few | TRBD2 | CASSLARSGMGSEQYF | TGTGCCAGCAGCTTAGCCCGTAGCGGGATGGGCTCCGAGCAGTACTTC
TRBJ2-2 | TRBV7-9 | few | NA | CSSSFTSTATNTGELFF | TGTTCCAGCAGCTTCACTAGTACTGCGACGAACACCGGGGAGCTGTTTTTT
TRBJ2-5 | TRBV9 | once | TRBD2 | CASSVVGLGKETQYF | TGTGCCAGCAGCGTAGTGGGACTAGGGAAGGAGACCCAGTACTTC
TRBJ1-1 | TRBV5-6 | NA | NA | CASSSTGSNTEAFF | TGTGCCAGCAGCTCGACGGGGAGCAACACTGAAGCTTTCTTT
TRBJ1-6 | TRBV6-5 | few | NA | CASSPRGTNNSPLHF | TGTGCCAGCAGTCCCCGGGGGACCAATAATTCACCCCTCCACTTT
TRBJ1-1 | TRBV10-3 | NA | TRBD1 | CAIRTTGENTEAFF | TGTGCCATCAGGACCACAGGGGAAAACACTGAAGCTTTCTTT
TRBJ1-5 | TRBV10-3 | NA | NA | CAISKTGNSNQPQHF | TGTGCCATCAGTAAGACAGGCAATAGCAATCAGCCCCAGCATTTT
TRBJ2-3 | TRBV5-6 | NA | TRBD1 | CASSIEGQTTDTQYF | TGTGCCAGCAGCATCGAGGGACAGACCACAGATACGCAGTATTTT
TRBJ1-1 | TRBV7-8 | once | NA | CASRETGRTEAFF | TGTGCCAGCAGGGAAACAGGGAGAACTGAAGCTTTCTTT
TRBJ1-4 | TRBV4-2 | NA | NA | CASTQAGANEKLFF | TGTGCCAGCACACAGGCAGGGGCGAATGAAAAACTGTTTTTT
TRBJ1-3 | TRBV28 | few | NA | CASRPGVRSGNTIYF | TGTGCCAGCAGACCCGGGGTCCGCTCTGGAAACACCATATATTTT
TRBJ1-2 | TRBV5-1 | NA | TRBD1 | CASSPLTGVNYGYTF | TGCGCCAGCAGCCCTTTGACAGGGGTTAACTATGGCTACACCTTC
TRBJ2-3 | TRBV7-2 | NA | NA | CASSWSGDTSTDTQYF | TGTGCCAGCAGCTGGAGCGGTGATACTAGCACAGATACGCAGTATTTT